A single sample gave rise to the 18 T cell receptor beta chains below, sequenced in a study of vaccination effects on CD4 cells after COVID-19. Clones were sequenced by immunoSEQ multiplex PCR, and TCRdb holds only the in-frame ones, with some missing. The table records approximately 68,000 clones, 78% of them present only once. What these receptors recognize is not known. Within the ViraFEST assay, antigen-specific CD4+ T cells underwent expansion with viral peptide pools prior to sequencing. With more than 9 days of culture completed, CD4+ T cells were isolated. The vaccine recipients had no prior SARS-CoV-2 infection, with negative nucleocapsid antibodies. The starting material was CD4+ T cells from PBMCs cultured with SARS-CoV-2 spike peptides, obtained before COVID-19 vaccination. The receptors originated from a human donor who received a COVID-19 vaccine.

CDR3 residues: CASSSSGTSGVMQYF. The CDR3 DNA reads as TGTGCCAGCAGCTCATCCGGGACATCGGGTGTTATGCAGTACTTC. V is TRBV14 and J is TRBJ2-5, with D possibly being TRBD1 (6 bases). Trimming removed 5 bases at V and 11 bases at J, with 24 bases between. Germline lookup yields CDR1 SGHDN and CDR2 FVKESK. The CDR3 is 15 amino acids.

This clone was seen a single time. CDR3 residues: CASSPPEGRNEKLFF. The CDR3 DNA follows: TGTGCCAGCTCACCACCGGAGGGACGGAATGAAAAACTGTTTTTT. The chain combines TRBV18 with TRBJ1-4, with D possibly TRBD1 on 5 matching bases. Germline V lookup: CDR1 KGHSH, CDR2 LQKENI. Trimming took 0 bases from V and 5 from J, leaving 10 bases between them. This CDR3 is 15 amino acids long.

The rearrangement links TRBV2 to TRBJ1-1; maybe TRBD1 (5 bases). The CDR3 has 11 residues. With 6 bases removed from V and 6 bases from J, the gap between germline ends came to 8 bases. Germline V lookup: CDR1 SNHLY, CDR2 FYNNEI. CDR3 protein: CASSGDSEAFF. In DNA, the CDR3 is TGTGCCAGCAGCGGGGACTCTGAAGCTTTCTTT. Full variable domain (remainder filled in from reference TRBV2 and TRBJ1-1): EPEVTQTPSHQVTQMGQEVILRCVPISNHLYFYWYRQILGQKVEFLVSFYNNEISEKSEIFDDQFSVERPDGSNFTLKIRSTKLEDSAMYFCASSGDSEAFFGQGTRLTVV.

The rearrangement uses TRBV5-1 and TRBJ2-4, with 9 bases aligning to TRBD1. V was pared by 3 bases and J by 5 bases, with 9 bases of the junction left unmatched. The CDR3 spans 16 residues. CDR1 is SGHRS and CDR2 is YFSETQ in the germline V gene. The CDR3 is CASSSRTGASENIQYF. CDR3 nucleotide sequence: TGCGCCAGCAGCTCAAGGACAGGGGCCTCGGAAAACATTCAGTACTTC.

The J gene is TRBJ2-3, the V gene TRBV24-1; possible D gene TRBD2, 5 bases. This CDR3 region has 15 residues. Trimming removed 1 base from V and 6 bases from J, with 13 bases in between. Germline CDR1 is KGHDR and CDR2 is SFDVKD. CDR3 amino acids: CATSDFRAGTDTQYF. CDR3 DNA: TGTGCCACCAGTGATTTTCGGGCGGGTACGGATACGCAGTATTTT.

The chain is built from TRBV10-3 and TRBJ2-5, with 7 positions matching TRBD1. Germline V CDR1 and CDR2: ENHRY, SYGVKD. The CDR3 loop spans 16 amino acids. Germline trimming cut 10 bases from V and 0 bases from J; bases unmatched to any gene: 14. CDR3 nucleotide sequence: TGTGCCACTAGTAAGTGGGACAGCAAGTACCAAGAGACCCAGTACTTC. Encoded protein: CATSKWDSKYQETQYF.

The gene calls are TRBV7-2 and TRBJ1-3; no firm D call. Germline V gene data show CDR1 as SGHTA and CDR2 as FQGNSA. Trimming stripped 1 base from V and 0 bases from J, with 4 bases between. The CDR3 runs 14 residues. The CDR3 DNA reads TGTGCCAGCAGCTTAGGGAGCTCTGGAAACACCATATATTTT. Protein sequence: CASSLGSSGNTIYF.

The chain recombines TRBV5-1 with TRBJ2-1, with D hard to call. V dropped 0 bases and J dropped 4 bases, with 11 bases sitting between them. CDR1 is SGHRS and CDR2 is YFSETQ in the germline V gene. CDR3 length: 15 residues. The CDR3 DNA follows: TGCGCCAGCAGCTTGGCCGAGGCTAGGTACAATGAGCAGTTCTTC. It encodes CASSLAEARYNEQFF.

The rearrangement joins TRBV6-6 to TRBJ1-1; TRBD1 matches 9 bases. The J segment lost 5 bases and the V segment lost 2 bases, leaving 0 bases of the junction unmatched. Germline V gives CDR1 MNHNY, CDR2 SVGAGI (reference sequence). The CDR3 has 13 amino acids. CDR3: CASSYDRGTEAFF. The CDR3 nucleotides are TGTGCCAGCAGTTACGACAGGGGGACTGAAGCTTTCTTT.

The chain links TRBV18 to TRBJ1-2; perhaps TRBD1 as D (6 bases). V was cut by 10 bases and J by 4 bases, with 16 bases left in between. The germline V gene has CDR1 KGHSH and CDR2 LQKENI. The CDR3 length is 13 residues. The CDR3 nucleotides are TGTGCCACCCGGAAGGGGGAGGTCTATGGCTACACCTTC. It is translated as CATRKGEVYGYTF.

The gene calls are TRBV5-1 and TRBJ1-1; no definite D call. The CDR3 sequence is 13 residues long. Per the germline V gene, CDR1 is SGHRS and CDR2 is YFSETQ. V lost 4 bases and J 3 bases, leaving 10 bases between the germline ends. CDR3 sequence: CASSPDGDTEAFF. CDR3 nucleotides: TGCGCCAGCAGCCCGGACGGGGACACTGAAGCTTTCTTT.

V usage is TRBV6-5 and J usage is TRBJ1-6; 9 bases match TRBD1. The V segment lost 8 bases and the J segment 9 bases; nucleotides outside the gene matches: 2. Germline lookup yields CDR1 MNHEY and CDR2 SVGAGI. The CDR3 is 12 residues long. CDR3 amino acids: CASGGQGSPLHF. The CDR3, as DNA: TGTGCCAGCGGGGGACAGGGTTCACCCCTCCACTTT.

The J gene is TRBJ1-1, the V gene TRBV19; 7 bases match TRBD1. Germline V gene data show CDR1 as LNHDA and CDR2 as SQIVND (reference sequence). CDR3 length equals 18 residues. Trimming took 5 bases from V and 1 from J; bases not matched to a gene: 16. The CDR3 DNA follows: TGTGCCAGTAGTGTGACAGGGTTCGTCGGGGACCGGAACACTGAAGCTTTCTTT. It specifies CASSVTGFVGDRNTEAFF.

V gene TRBV19 combines with J gene TRBJ2-5, with D maybe TRBD1 (5 bases). Germline CDR1 is LNHDA and CDR2 is SQIVND (reference sequence). The CDR3 spans 14 residues. V lost 5 bases and J lost 1, with 11 bases in between. The DNA for the CDR3 is TGTGCCAGTAGTCGCAGACAGCCCCAAGAGACCCAGTACTTC. Its protein is CASSRRQPQETQYF.

This chain links TRBV5-6 with TRBJ1-1, with D perhaps matching TRBD1 (6 bases). The germline V and J ends were trimmed by 4 bases and 1 base, with 8 bases remaining between them. The CDR3 sequence is 13 residues long. Germline CDR1 SGHDT, CDR2 YYEEEE. The CDR3 protein is CASSLTGNTEAFF. Written as DNA, the CDR3 is TGTGCCAGCAGCCTGACAGGGAACACTGAAGCTTTCTTT.

This chain links TRBV19 with TRBJ1-5, with 12 bases identical to TRBD1. This CDR3 comprises 16 residues. Germline CDR1 LNHDA, CDR2 SQIVND (reference sequence). Losses at the gene ends were 9 bases for V and 1 base for J; bases not matched to a gene: 7. The CDR3 reads CARLQGQGASNQPQHF. DNA of the CDR3: TGTGCCAGGCTTCAGGGACAGGGGGCGAGCAATCAGCCCCAGCATTTT. The full variable domain, its missing parts supplied by reference TRBV19 and TRBJ1-5, is DGGITQSPKYLFRKEGQNVTLSCEQNLNHDAMYWYRQDPGQGLRLIYYSQIVNDFQKGDIAEGYSVSREKKESFPLTVTSAQKNPTAFYLCARLQGQGASNQPQHFGDGTRLSIL.

The V call is TRBV6-1, the J call TRBJ2-7; D perhaps matches TRBD2 (5 bases). The CDR3 loop spans 14 amino acids. Per germline, CDR1 MNHNS and CDR2 SASEGT. Trimming shortened V by 1 base and J by 4 bases, and 11 bases separated the two germline ends. CDR3 protein: CASSEGSGVYEQYV. DNA of the CDR3: TGTGCCAGCAGTGAAGGCTCCGGGGTTTACGAGCAGTACGTC.

This clone has only a few counts. The identical CDR3 is also encoded by other nucleotide sequences in the sample. In nucleotides, the CDR3 is TGCGCCAGCAGCCAAGTCCGTGGGCAGGGAGACACTGAAGCTTTCTTT. Protein: CASSQVRGQGDTEAFF. V is TRBV4-1 and J is TRBJ1-1; D may be TRBD1 (5 bases). Germline CDR1 MGHRA, CDR2 YSYEKL. The CDR3 totals 16 residues. V was trimmed by 1 base and J by 3 bases, leaving 15 bases between them.